Listed here are 18 T cell receptor beta chains from one sample, sequenced in a study of blood T cell repertoires in COVID-19. Method: immunoSEQ multiplex PCR; TCRdb's copy keeps in-frame clones and lacks some. The data contain more than 150,000 clones, around 85% of them seen just once; the ten biggest clones take up around an eighth. Source material: peripheral blood. These receptor sequences come from a man in his forties or fifties who had recovered from COVID-19.

The V call is TRBV11-2, the J call TRBJ2-5; D is possibly TRBD2 (6 bases). Germline loops: CDR1 SGHAT, CDR2 FQNNGV. The CDR3 runs 15 residues. With 5 bases removed from V and 7 bases from J, the gap between germline ends came to 20 bases. The CDR3 nucleotides read TGTGCCAGCAGCCAATCCAGGGTCATGGGGGGGACCCAGTACTTC. It translates to CASSQSRVMGGTQYF.

For the CDR3, the DNA is TGTGCCAGCAGCTTTGGGCTAGCGGGAGCCAATGAGCAGTTCTTC. It specifies CASSFGLAGANEQFF. V usage is TRBV11-3 and J usage is TRBJ2-1, with 10 bases lining up with TRBD2. This CDR3 spans 15 amino acids. Germline values: CDR1 SGHNT, CDR2 YENEEA. V lost 3 bases to trimming and J lost 6 bases; unmatched junction nucleotides: 5.

CDR3 amino acids: CSVGGYEGATEAFF. In nucleotides, the CDR3 is TGCAGCGTTGGAGGGTATGAGGGAGCCACTGAAGCTTTCTTT. J is TRBJ1-1 and V is TRBV29-1; D not certain. Germline CDR1 is SQVTM and CDR2 is ANQGSEA. The CDR3 sequence is 14 residues long. V gave up 4 bases and J gave up 4 bases, with 16 bases separating them.

V and J are TRBV5-6 and TRBJ1-6; 9 nucleotides line up with TRBD1. Germline CDR1 reads SGHDT; CDR2 reads YYEEEE. Losses at the gene ends were 4 bases for V and 8 bases for J; bases not matched to a gene: 7. This CDR3 is built from 15 residues. Here the CDR3 reads CASSALDRGDSPLHF. The CDR3 DNA sequence: TGTGCCAGCAGCGCACTGGACAGGGGAGATTCACCCCTCCACTTT.

The table lists this clone with a few counts. The genes are TRBV27 and TRBJ2-7; 9 nucleotides align to TRBD2. Per the germline V gene, CDR1 is MNHEY and CDR2 is SMNVEV (reference sequence). The CDR3 runs to 15 residues. V was clipped by 6 bases and J by 0 bases; unmatched bases: 6. Here the CDR3 DNA reads TGTGCCAGCAGCAGAACTAGCGGGCACTCCTACGAGCAGTACTTC. It specifies CASSRTSGHSYEQYF.

The chain is built from TRBV4-2 and TRBJ2-7, with 8 bases fitting TRBD2. The CDR3 totals 17 residues. Germline CDR1 is LGHNA and CDR2 is YNFKEQ. V was pared by 0 bases and J by 3 bases, with 10 bases of the junction left unmatched. CDR3 DNA: TGTGCCAGCAGCCAAGAAGCCCGGAGCGGGAGTGTCTACGAGCAGTACTTC. Translated: CASSQEARSGSVYEQYF.

The V gene is TRBV15, the J gene TRBJ2-7; D is unresolved. V was clipped by 0 bases and J by 5 bases, with 8 bases between them. The germline CDR1 and CDR2 sequences are LNHNV and YYDKDF (reference sequence). The CDR3 runs 13 residues. In DNA form, the CDR3 reads TGTGCCACCAGCAGAGATCGGGTGAACGAGCAGTACTTC. Translation: CATSRDRVNEQYF.

V gene TRBV3-1 (or the pseudogene TRBV3-2) combines with J gene TRBJ2-1, with a weak D call TRBD2 (5 bases). The V end was cut by 4 bases, the J end by 8 bases, with 18 bases between. CDR3 size: 15 residues. From germline, CDR1 is LGHDT and CDR2 YNNKEL (reference sequence). CDR3 sequence: CASSLRLRRVDEQFF. The CDR3 coding sequence is TGTGCCAGCAGCCTCAGACTACGGCGGGTAGATGAGCAGTTCTTC.

The chain recombines TRBV5-5 with TRBJ1-4; 11 bases line up with TRBD1. CDR3 length: 18 amino acids. The V and J ends lost 4 bases and 1 base, in that order; junction bases with no gene match: 9. CDR1 SGHKS and CDR2 YYEKEE come from the germline V gene (reference sequence). The DNA of the CDR3 is TGTGCCAGCAGCCTGGGACAGGGGGGAAAGGGAACTAATGAAAAACTGTTTTTT. As protein: CASSLGQGGKGTNEKLFF.

The V and J genes are TRBV18 and TRBJ1-2, with 8 nucleotides matching TRBD1. Germline V gene data show CDR1 as KGHSH and CDR2 as LQKENI. The CDR3 has 15 residues. The trim removed 1 base at V and 5 bases at J, leaving 6 bases unmatched. CDR3 in DNA: TGTGCCAGCTCACCACTCGAGGACAGGGATTATGGCTACACCTTC. Its protein product is CASSPLEDRDYGYTF. Combining the CDR3 with reference TRBV18 and TRBJ1-2 gives the whole variable domain NAGVMQNPRHLVRRRGQEARLRCSPMKGHSHVYWYRQLPEEGLKFMVYLQKENIIDESGMPKERFSAEFPKEGPSILRIQQVVRGDSAAYFCASSPLEDRDYGYTFGSGTRLTVV.

The chain couples TRBV2 to TRBJ2-1; D may be TRBD1 (6 bases). The length of the CDR3 is 20 residues. Trimming removed 7 bases at V and 3 bases at J, with 31 bases between. Looked up from germline, CDR1 is SNHLY and CDR2 is FYNNEI. The CDR3 loop is CASTSLGDRLRGLYYNEQFF. The DNA of the CDR3 is TGTGCCAGCACCTCTCTGGGCGACAGGTTACGAGGACTTTACTACAATGAGCAGTTCTTC.

The chain combines TRBV7-9 with TRBJ1-1, with D possibly matching TRBD1 (5 bases). Germline CDR1 and CDR2: SEHNR and FQNEAQ (reference sequence). V lost 5 bases to trimming and J lost 10 bases, with 14 bases between them. The CDR3 length is 12 residues. The CDR3 DNA follows: TGTGCCAGCAGCCCCTCAGGGTTGGGAGCTTTCTTT. Translating it yields CASSPSGLGAFF.

The CDR3 sequence is CASSLPRLEARGGQYF. The CDR3 region has the DNA TGTGCCAGCAGTCTCCCTCGTTTAGAAGCGCGCGGTGGGCAGTACTTC. The rearrangement joins TRBV27 to TRBJ2-7, with D unresolved. This CDR3 is 16 amino acids long. V lost 5 bases and J lost 9, with 26 bases in between. Germline-derived CDR1 and CDR2 are MNHEY and SMNVEV (reference sequence).

The rearrangement joins TRBV5-1 to TRBJ1-1; D unclear. The germline V gene encodes CDR1 SGHRS and CDR2 YFSETQ. V dropped 1 base and J dropped 7 bases, with 11 bases sitting between them. There are 13 residues in the CDR3. The CDR3 spells CASSLLGRHEAFF. The CDR3 DNA reads TGCGCCAGCAGCTTGCTGGGGAGGCATGAAGCTTTCTTT.

CDR3 loop: CASSIGTSGNEQFF. The DNA of the CDR3 is TGTGCCAGTAGTATAGGGACTAGCGGCAATGAGCAGTTCTTC. This rearrangement joins TRBV19 to TRBJ2-1; TRBD2 agrees at 10 bases. This CDR3 is 14 amino acids long. J lost 6 bases, V lost 1 base, and 0 bases had no gene match. Germline CDR1 LNHDA, CDR2 SQIVND (reference sequence).

This clone was recorded only once. The chain combines TRBV29-1 with TRBJ2-2; 7 bases are shared with TRBD1. This CDR3 is built from 14 residues. CDR1 SQVTM and CDR2 ANQGSEA come from the germline V gene. The V segment lost 4 bases and the J segment 4 bases; nucleotides outside the gene matches: 6. DNA of the CDR3: TGCAGCGTTGTTGGGACAGACATCACCGGGGAGCTGTTTTTT. Its translation: CSVVGTDITGELFF.

This sequence joins TRBV28 and TRBJ1-5; the D is unclear. Germline V gene sequence: CDR1 MDHEN, CDR2 SYDVKM. Trimming cost V 3 bases and J 2 bases, with 14 bases left between them. CDR3 length: 16 residues. CDR3 sequence: CASSFPGFEGNQPQHF. Here the CDR3 DNA reads TGTGCCAGCAGTTTCCCCGGGTTTGAGGGCAATCAGCCCCAGCATTTT.

This clone was seen ten or more times. This chain joins TRBV2 and TRBJ1-5; D unresolved. Germline V lookup: CDR1 SNHLY, CDR2 FYNNEI. The CDR3 covers 13 residues. Trimming removed 6 bases from V and 4 bases from J, with 10 bases in between. CDR3: CASSLTGNQPQHF. CDR3 in DNA: TGTGCCAGCAGCTTAACCGGGAATCAGCCCCAGCATTTT.